This passage covers 32 T cell receptor beta chains from one sample sequenced in a study of cytomegalovirus exposure and HLA in healthy donors. PCR was performed using 60 Vbeta and 13 Jbeta primers. The repertoire was sequenced with immunoSEQ multiplex PCR; TCRdb's copy has only in-frame clones and lacks some. The sample lists some 77,000 clones; approximately 71% were seen once. The sample consisted of PBMCs. These receptors all come from a woman between 40 and 55 years old in good health and CMV-seronegative.

This chain joins TRBV7-2 and TRBJ2-7; the match to TRBD2 covers 7 bases. Unmatched junction bases numbered 6, after V lost 5 bases and J lost 2 bases. Per germline, CDR1 SGHTA and CDR2 FQGNSA. This CDR3 spans 14 amino acids. CDR3 bases: TGTGCCAGCAGCCCAGGGACTATTCCCTACGAGCAGTACTTC. Its translation is CASSPGTIPYEQYF. The full variable domain, completed using reference TRBV7-2 and TRBJ2-7, is GAGVSQSPSNKVTEKGKDVELRCDPISGHTALYWYRQSLGQGLEFLIYFQGNSAPDKSGLPSDRFSAERTGGSVSTLTIQRTQQEDSAVYLCASSPGTIPYEQYFGPGTRLTVT.

The chain couples TRBV11-3 to TRBJ2-1; a weak D match, TRBD2 (5 bases). The length of the CDR3 is 12 residues. Trimming removed 4 bases from V and 14 bases from J, with 15 bases in between. Germline lookup yields CDR1 SGHNT and CDR2 YENEEA. Here the CDR3 reads CASSSGSSVKFF. CDR3 sequence (DNA): TGTGCCAGCAGCTCCGGTAGTAGCGTTAAGTTCTTC.

The V call is TRBV18, the J call TRBJ1-4; D is ambiguous. The CDR3 runs to 15 residues. CDR1 KGHSH and CDR2 LQKENI come from the germline V gene. The germline V and J ends were trimmed by 4 bases and 1 base, with 10 bases remaining between them. The CDR3 is CASSQKTRTNEKLFF. The CDR3, as DNA: TGTGCCAGCTCACAAAAAACGAGAACTAATGAAAAACTGTTTTTT.

The chain is built from TRBV7-8 and TRBJ1-5; no reliable D call. The length of the CDR3 is 16 residues. CDR1 is SGHVS and CDR2 is FQNEAQ in the germline V gene. Trimming stripped 2 bases from V and 0 bases from J, with 11 bases between. The CDR3 region is CASSLLAAYSNQPQHF. In DNA, the CDR3 is TGTGCCAGCAGCTTATTGGCGGCATATAGCAATCAGCCCCAGCATTTT.

The chain joins TRBV4-1 to TRBJ2-1; 15 bases map to TRBD2. This CDR3 contains 18 residues. With 1 base clipped from V and 6 bases from J, the junction kept 7 bases outside the gene matches. The germline gives CDR1 MGHRA, CDR2 YSYEKL. CDR3 in amino acids: CASSQGGTSGRNGNEQFF. CDR3 DNA sequence: TGCGCCAGCAGCCAAGGGGGGACTAGCGGGAGGAATGGCAATGAGCAGTTCTTC.

The table lists this clone with a count of one. The V gene is TRBV23-1, the J gene TRBJ2-2; 8 positions match TRBD1. Being an ORF, TRBV23-1 has a function that is uncertain. CDR3 length equals 16 residues. V dropped 1 base and J dropped 1; count of bases not matched to a gene: 2. Here the CDR3 reads CASSQWTGLNTGELFF. The CDR3 DNA sequence: TGCGCCAGCAGTCAATGGACAGGGCTGAACACCGGGGAGCTGTTTTTT.

This clone was found a few times. A read error may produce the germline difference seen at one junction end. The chain recombines TRBV7-9 with TRBJ2-7; D unclear. The V gene's germline CDR1 is SEHNR and CDR2 FQNEAQ (reference sequence). The CDR3 runs 12 residues. The CDR3 loop reads CSSSAPGGEQYF. The CDR3 DNA follows: TGTTCCAGCAGCGCCCCGGGTGGGGAGCAGTACTTC.

The chain combines TRBV7-3 with TRBJ2-1, with 11 nucleotides matching TRBD2. Germline V gene sequence: CDR1 SGHTA, CDR2 FQGTGA. This CDR3 has 15 residues. Losses at the gene ends were 6 bases for V and 7 bases for J; bases not matched to a gene: 8. The CDR3 sequence is CASSLAGGPKNEQFF. As DNA, the CDR3 is TGTGCCAGCAGTTTAGCGGGAGGGCCAAAAAATGAGCAGTTCTTC. Based on the CDR3 plus reference TRBV7-3 and TRBJ2-1, the full variable domain is GAGVSQTPSNKVTEKGKYVELRCDPISGHTALYWYRQSLGQGPEFLIYFQGTGAADDSGLPNDRFFAVRPEGSVSTLKIQRTERGDSAVYLCASSLAGGPKNEQFFGPGTRLTVL.

The table lists this clone with a count of one. V is TRBV15 and J is TRBJ1-5; TRBD1 matches 7 bases. Germline CDR1 LNHNV, CDR2 YYDKDF (reference sequence). CDR3 length: 18 amino acids. Trimming removed 0 bases from V and 5 bases from J; junction bases left unmatched: 13. Here the CDR3 reads CATSRDEGPGQLYQPQHF. Here the CDR3 DNA reads TGTGCCACCAGCAGAGATGAGGGACCGGGACAGCTTTATCAGCCCCAGCATTTT. Drawing the rest from reference TRBV15 and TRBJ1-5, the complete variable domain is DAMVIQNPRYQVTQFGKPVTLSCSQTLNHNVMYWYQQKSSQAPKLLFHYYDKDFNNEADTPDNFQSRRPNTSFCFLDIRSPGLGDTAMYLCATSRDEGPGQLYQPQHFGDGTRLSIL.

The chain recombines TRBV28 with TRBJ2-4; the D is unclear. V gave up 1 base and J gave up 3 bases, with 7 bases separating them. The CDR3 covers 14 residues. From germline, CDR1 is MDHEN and CDR2 SYDVKM. This CDR3 reads CASSLFGSKNIQYF. CDR3 DNA: TGTGCCAGCAGTTTATTCGGTAGCAAAAACATTCAGTACTTC. The full variable domain, completed using reference TRBV28 and TRBJ2-4, is DVKVTQSSRYLVKRTGEKVFLECVQDMDHENMFWYRQDPGLGLRLIYFSYDVKMKEKGDIPEGYSVSREKKERFSLILESASTNQTSMYLCASSLFGSKNIQYFGAGTRLSVL.

The chain employs TRBV29-1 and TRBJ2-1; D might be TRBD2 (5 bases). Trimming shortened V by 2 bases and J by 3 bases, and 20 bases separated the two germline ends. CDR1 SQVTM and CDR2 ANQGSEA come from the germline V gene. CDR3 length: 17 residues. CDR3: CSVEPSRTGRFYNEQFF. DNA for the CDR3: TGCAGCGTTGAACCTTCTCGGACTGGCCGATTCTACAATGAGCAGTTCTTC.

The chain recombines TRBV2 with TRBJ2-7; D might be TRBD1 (6 bases). Germline-derived CDR1 and CDR2 are SNHLY and FYNNEI. With 7 bases removed from V and 4 bases from J, the gap between germline ends came to 17 bases. The CDR3 spans 14 residues. The DNA of the CDR3 is TGTGCCAGCATGGGGCGTTGGGGGCAATACGAGCAGTACTTC. It specifies CASMGRWGQYEQYF.

The V and J genes are TRBV10-3 and TRBJ2-7, with 9 bases identical to TRBD1. This CDR3 is 13 amino acids long. V was pared by 6 bases and J by 5 bases, with 5 bases of the junction left unmatched. Germline V gene lookup returns CDR1 ENHRY and CDR2 SYGVKD. The CDR3 loop reads CAIRGQGRDEQYF. CDR3 DNA: TGTGCCATCAGGGGACAGGGACGGGACGAGCAGTACTTC.

The chain has TRBV20-1 and TRBJ1-1; weak D call: TRBD1 (5 bases). The CDR3 spans 11 residues. Trimming left V 6 bases short and J 5 bases short, with 10 bases between. Germline V CDR1 and CDR2: DFQATT, SNEGSKA (reference sequence). CDR3 DNA: TGCAGTGCAATCCGGGGGACTGAAGCTTTCTTT. It is translated as CSAIRGTEAFF.

This clone was detected only once. This sequence joins TRBV5-1 and TRBJ1-1, with a possible D match to TRBD1 (6 bases). V was clipped by 1 base and J by 0 bases, with 10 bases between them. There are 15 residues in the CDR3. CDR1 and CDR2 from the germline V gene are SGHRS and YFSETQ. In DNA, the CDR3 is TGCGCCAGCAGCTTGAATGGGGGCATGAACACTGAAGCTTTCTTT. Its protein product is CASSLNGGMNTEAFF. The complete variable domain, with remaining parts taken from reference TRBV5-1 and TRBJ1-1, reads KAGVTQTPRYLIKTRGQQVTLSCSPISGHRSVSWYQQTPGQGLQFLFEYFSETQRNKGNFPGRFSGRQFSNSRSEMNVSTLELGDSALYLCASSLNGGMNTEAFFGQGTRLTVV.

The chain employs TRBV18 and TRBJ1-5; no clear D gene. Deletions cut 2 bases from V and 6 bases from J, with 14 bases between. Germline values: CDR1 KGHSH, CDR2 LQKENI. CDR3 length equals 15 residues. This chain's CDR3 is CASSPGSGEGQPQHF. CDR3 coding DNA: TGTGCCAGCTCACCAGGGTCCGGTGAGGGTCAGCCCCAGCATTTT.

The chain links TRBV5-1 to TRBJ1-6; D gene unclear. CDR3 length: 13 residues. Trimming took off 1 base at V and 6 bases at J, with 5 bases between the two ends. Germline V lookup: CDR1 SGHRS, CDR2 YFSETQ. This chain's CDR3 is CASSLSGNSPLHF. The CDR3 coding sequence is TGCGCCAGCAGCTTGTCGGGTAATTCACCCCTCCACTTT. The variable domain in full, completed from reference TRBV5-1 and TRBJ1-6, reads KAGVTQTPRYLIKTRGQQVTLSCSPISGHRSVSWYQQTPGQGLQFLFEYFSETQRNKGNFPGRFSGRQFSNSRSEMNVSTLELGDSALYLCASSLSGNSPLHFGNGTRLTVT.

The rearrangement uses TRBV6-4 and TRBJ1-6; 12 bases are shared with TRBD1. Germline CDR1 and CDR2: MRHNA and SNTAGT. V was pared by 5 bases and J by 7 bases, with 3 bases of the junction left unmatched. This CDR3 comprises 15 residues. The CDR3 nucleotides are TGTGCCAGCAGTTCCGGGACAGGGGGCAATTCACCCCTCCACTTT. It codes for CASSSGTGGNSPLHF.

This rearrangement joins TRBV9 to TRBJ2-1; 12 bases are a match to TRBD2. Trimming cost V 4 bases and J 7 bases; bases outside gene matches: 6. The CDR3 is 15 amino acids. From germline, CDR1 is SGDLS and CDR2 YYNGEE. In nucleotides, the CDR3 is TGTGCCAGCAGCCCACTAGCGGGAGGCGGGAATGAGCAGTTCTTC. Translation: CASSPLAGGGNEQFF.

The gene calls are TRBV7-6 and TRBJ1-1; TRBD1 matches at 11 bases. J lost 5 bases, V lost 3 bases, and 14 bases had no gene match. Germline values: CDR1 SGHVS, CDR2 FNYEAQ. There are 18 residues in the CDR3. The CDR3: CASSFDKDRGRTGTEAFF. The CDR3 coding sequence is TGTGCCAGCAGCTTCGACAAGGACAGGGGGCGCACAGGGACTGAAGCTTTCTTT.

This chain joins TRBV18 and TRBJ1-1; TRBD1 matches 7 bases. This CDR3 region has 17 residues. Germline assignment: CDR1 KGHSH and CDR2 LQKENI. Germline trimming cut 4 bases from V and 2 bases from J; bases unmatched to any gene: 13. The CDR3 region has the DNA TGTGCCAGCTCACAAACAATCCTACAGGGGCCTAACACTGAAGCTTTCTTT. Protein sequence: CASSQTILQGPNTEAFF.

The rearrangement joins TRBV5-4 to TRBJ1-1, with 8 nucleotides matching TRBD1. The germline CDR1 and CDR2 sequences are SGHNT and YYREEE (reference sequence). The CDR3 runs 19 residues. V shed 4 bases, J shed 3 bases, and the junction held 20 bases outside the gene matches. Here the CDR3 reads CASSPTPRRGRRGDTEAFF. CDR3 DNA: TGTGCCAGCAGCCCTACTCCCCGCAGGGGGCGTCGAGGAGACACTGAAGCTTTCTTT.

This clone has a handful of counts. The rearrangement joins TRBV18 to TRBJ2-7; weak D call: TRBD1 (6 bases). Deletions cut 3 bases from V and 4 bases from J, with 7 bases between. Germline V gene data show CDR1 as KGHSH and CDR2 as LQKENI. This CDR3 spans 12 amino acids. CDR3 coding DNA: TGTGCCAGCTCACCCGGACAGTACGAGCAGTACTTC. Translation gives CASSPGQYEQYF.

This chain connects TRBV5-1 to TRBJ2-1, with TRBD1 matching over 7 bases. V was clipped by 4 bases and J by 5 bases; unmatched bases: 9. The CDR3 extends over 15 amino acids. CDR1 SGHRS and CDR2 YFSETQ come from the germline V gene. CDR3 sequence (DNA): TGCGCCAGCAGCCCAACGGACAGGACGAACAATGAGCAGTTCTTC. It is translated as CASSPTDRTNNEQFF.

CDR3 DNA: TGCGCCAGCAGCCAACCGACTAGCAGTGCCAAAAACATTCAGTACTTC. Its translation: CASSQPTSSAKNIQYF. The chain employs TRBV4-1 and TRBJ2-4, with TRBD2 matching 7 bases. Germline CDR1 reads MGHRA; CDR2 reads YSYEKL. The V and J ends lost 2 bases and 1 base, in that order; junction bases with no gene match: 5. The CDR3 has 16 residues.

The J gene is TRBJ1-3, the V gene TRBV30; D ambiguous. The germline V and J ends were trimmed by 4 bases and 3 bases, with 7 bases remaining between them. The CDR3 sequence is 12 residues long. Germline CDR1 reads GTSNPN; CDR2 reads SVGIG (reference sequence). CDR3 region: CAWNTNGNTIYF. The DNA of the CDR3 is TGTGCCTGGAACACAAATGGAAACACCATATATTTT.

DNA of the CDR3: TGTGCCAGCGGAATGACAGCGAACACTGAAGCTTTCTTT. It is translated as CASGMTANTEAFF. The V and J genes are TRBV27 and TRBJ1-1, with D possibly being TRBD1 (5 bases). V lost 8 bases, J lost 1 base, and 11 bases lay in between. CDR1 is MNHEY and CDR2 is SMNVEV in the germline V gene (reference sequence). The CDR3 extends over 13 amino acids.

This chain connects TRBV11-2 to TRBJ2-5; maybe TRBD1 (6 bases). The CDR3 spans 13 residues. Trimming cost V 4 bases and J 2 bases, with 8 bases left between them. CDR1 is SGHAT and CDR2 is FQNNGV in the germline V gene. DNA of the CDR3: TGTGCCAGCAGCTCGACAGGTCAAGAGACCCAGTACTTC. It encodes CASSSTGQETQYF.

The V call is TRBV5-1, the J call TRBJ2-1; TRBD2 matches at 8 bases. The V and J ends lost 1 base and 4 bases, in that order; junction bases with no gene match: 4. The V gene's germline CDR1 is SGHRS and CDR2 YFSETQ. This CDR3 spans 15 amino acids. The CDR3 spells CASSLRGGRYNEQFF. The CDR3 DNA reads as TGCGCCAGCAGCTTGCGGGGGGGCCGTTACAATGAGCAGTTCTTC.

The CDR3: CATSRVEAGSYEQYF. DNA for the CDR3: TGTGCCACCAGCAGAGTGGAGGCCGGCTCCTACGAGCAGTACTTC. The gene calls are TRBV15 and TRBJ2-7, with a weak D call TRBD2 (5 bases). The germline gives CDR1 LNHNV, CDR2 YYDKDF (reference sequence). The CDR3 runs 15 residues. Deletions cut 1 base from V and 0 bases from J, with 10 bases between.

The rearrangement joins TRBV19 to TRBJ2-3; TRBD2 aligns across 8 bases. CDR1 is LNHDA, CDR2 SQIVND, per germline (reference sequence). The CDR3 sequence is 14 residues long. Trimming cost V 2 bases and J 4 bases; bases outside gene matches: 2. The DNA of the CDR3 is TGTGCCAGTAGTATAACGGGAGGGCCAGATACGCAGTATTTT. This gives the protein CASSITGGPDTQYF.

The chain joins TRBV5-1 to TRBJ1-2; the D gene is possibly TRBD1 (5 bases). The germline V and J ends were trimmed by 0 bases and 6 bases, with 15 bases remaining between them. CDR3 length equals 15 residues. Germline lookup yields CDR1 SGHRS and CDR2 YFSETQ. CDR3 sequence: CASSLDGATIDGYTF. In DNA, the CDR3 is TGCGCCAGCAGCTTGGATGGGGCCACTATTGATGGCTACACCTTC.